A selection of T cell receptor beta chains follows, all from one sample in a study of blood T cell repertoires in COVID-19. The data were produced by immunoSEQ multiplex PCR, yet TCRdb's version contains in-frame clones alone and is incomplete. The repertoire includes more than 200,000 clones, over 75% of them detected once, and around 6.5% sits in the top ten. The sequenced material came from peripheral blood. The origin of the receptors is a man older than 75 with acute or convalescent COVID-19. The CDR3 runs from the conserved cysteine through the conserved F or W. The D gene is left open where the match is weak. Rows may omit the clone size; those that give it use once, few, many or a size class.

D gene	clone size	V gene	J gene	CDR3 DNA	CDR3 protein
-	-	TRBV19	TRBJ2-2	TGTGCCAGTAGTATACAGGGGGGGGAGCTGTTTTTT	CASSIQGGELFF
TRBD2	-	TRBV6-4	TRBJ2-1	TGTGCCAGCAGCCTGCGACAGGGACTAGCGAACAATGAGCAGTTCTTC	CASSLRQGLANNEQFF
TRBD2	-	TRBV5-5	TRBJ2-2	TGTGCCAGCAGCGGCGGACTAGCGGGAGTTTCCGGGGAGCTGTTTTTT	CASSGGLAGVSGELFF
-	once	TRBV29-1	TRBJ2-7	TGCAGCGTTGGCCGGGGACTCGGGGAGCAGTACTTC	CSVGRGLGEQYF
-	-	TRBV5-1	TRBJ2-3	TGCGCCAGCGGGGGAGGAGGAGGGCGCACAGATACGCAGTATTTT	CASGGGGGRTDTQYF
TRBD1	-	TRBV29-1	TRBJ1-2	TGCAGCGTTGAAGATCGGCAGGGGGCCCCCCTACCTTTTTATGCTGGCTACACCTTC	CSVEDRQGAPLPFYAGYTF
TRBD1	once	TRBV7-2	TRBJ2-5	TGTGCCAGCAGCTTAGTTGTCGGACAGGGGATCGAGACCCAGTACTTC	CASSLVVGQGIETQYF
TRBD2	-	TRBV9	TRBJ2-1	TGTGCCAGCAGCACAGCGGGGGGACCTCGTGAGCAGTTCTTC	CASSTAGGPREQFF
TRBD2	-	TRBV5-1	TRBJ2-3	TGCGCCAGCAGCTCTGGCGGGAGTGCAGATACGCAGTATTTT	CASSSGGSADTQYF
-	-	TRBV28	TRBJ1-6	TGTGCCAGCAGCACGACAGTGAGCTCCTATAATTCACCCCTCCACTTT	CASSTTVSSYNSPLHF
-	-	TRBV10-3	TRBJ1-1	TGTGCCATCGGCAGGGGAATGAACACTGAAGCTTTCTTT	CAIGRGMNTEAFF
-	-	TRBV6-5	TRBJ1-1	TGTGCCAGCAGCTCCCCGCTCGGGGACACTGAAGCTTTCTTT	CASSSPLGDTEAFF
-	-	TRBV30	TRBJ1-3	TGTGCCTGGAGCCGGGGGGCTGGAAACACCATATATTTT	CAWSRGAGNTIYF
TRBD1	-	TRBV7-2	TRBJ1-2	TGTGCCAGCAGTGGACAGGGTCATTTTGGCTACACCTTC	CASSGQGHFGYTF
-	few	TRBV19	TRBJ1-1	TGTGCCAGTAGTAAACAGACATACGCTGAAGCTTTCTTT	CASSKQTYAEAFF
TRBD1	-	TRBV6-5	TRBJ2-7	TGTGCCAGCGGGGAGGACAGGGCCGCCTACGAGCAGTACTTC	CASGEDRAAYEQYF
-	-	TRBV4-1	TRBJ2-3	TGCGCCAGCAGCCAAGATTATGGCTCAAGTACAGATACGCAGTATTTT	CASSQDYGSSTDTQYF
-	-	TRBV9	TRBJ2-1	TGTGCCAGCAGTGCCGTACTAAGCTCCTACAATGAGCAGTTCTTC	CASSAVLSSYNEQFF
-	-	TRBV7-9	TRBJ1-5	TGTGCCAGCAGCTTACCAACCCGACGGGGGGGTGATAGCAATCAGCCCCAGCATTTT	CASSLPTRRGGDSNQPQHF
TRBD2	-	TRBV3-1/TRBV3-2	TRBJ2-3	TGTGCCAGCAGCCGCGGGACTAGTGGGCGGACAGATACGCAGTATTTT	CASSRGTSGRTDTQYF
-	-	TRBV6-6	TRBJ1-6	TGTGCCACGGCTTTTAGCGGGGGGAATAATTCACCCCTCCACTTT	CATAFSGGNNSPLHF
-	-	TRBV6-2/TRBV6-3	TRBJ2-5	TGTGCCAGCAGTTTGGGACTTCTGGACGGGCAAGAGACCCAGTACTTC	CASSLGLLDGQETQYF
TRBD2	-	TRBV6-2/TRBV6-3	TRBJ2-3	TGTGCCAGCAGTCCCGGAATTAGCGGGAGGTTTGGTTTGGATACGCAGTATTTT	CASSPGISGRFGLDTQYF
-	-	TRBV30	TRBJ1-6	TGTGCCTGGATATCAGGGCCGAGCTCCTATAATTCACCCCTCCACTTT	CAWISGPSSYNSPLHF
-	-	TRBV7-7	TRBJ2-1	TGTGCCAGCAGCCCCCTGGGTGCGGACAATGAGCAGTTCTTC	CASSPLGADNEQFF
TRBD1	-	TRBV18	TRBJ2-7	TGTGCCAGCTCGGTGGGACAGGACTCCTACGAGCAGTACTTC	CASSVGQDSYEQYF
TRBD1	-	TRBV6-2/TRBV6-3	TRBJ1-2	TGTGCCAGCAGTAGAACCGGACAGGGGGAGACTGGCTACACCTTC	CASSRTGQGETGYTF
TRBD2	-	TRBV24-1	TRBJ2-1	TGTGCCACCAGTGATCTCAAGGGACTAGCGGGAGATGAGCAGTTCTTC	CATSDLKGLAGDEQFF
-	-	TRBV3-1/TRBV3-2	TRBJ2-5	TGTGCCAGCAGCCAACATTCCCCCCAAGAGACCCAGTACTTC	CASSQHSPQETQYF
TRBD2	-	TRBV7-2	TRBJ2-7	TGTGCCAGCAGCAAGGGACTAGCGGGAGTGGCCTACGAGCAGTACTTC	CASSKGLAGVAYEQYF
-	-	TRBV6-6	TRBJ2-3	TGTGCCAGCATTCACAGGGACATAGGCACAGATACGCAGTATTTT	CASIHRDIGTDTQYF
-	-	TRBV11-3	TRBJ1-2	TGTGCCAGCAGTCCATCCGGGGGCTATGGCTACACCTTC	CASSPSGGYGYTF
TRBD1	-	TRBV6-5	TRBJ1-5	TGTGCCAGCAGTCTGGGACAGGGGCCCAATCAGCCCCAGCATTTT	CASSLGQGPNQPQHF
TRBD2	-	TRBV9	TRBJ2-2	TGTGCCAGCAGCAAAGGACTAGCGGGTGGAAGAACCGGGGAGCTGTTTTTT	CASSKGLAGGRTGELFF
-	-	TRBV7-2	TRBJ2-2	TGTGCCAGCAGCTTTTCACAAATATCCGGGGAGCTGTTTTTT	CASSFSQISGELFF
TRBD2	few	TRBV7-2	TRBJ2-7	TGTGCCAGCAGCCGCCCGACTAGCGGTCCTTGGGAGCAGTACTTC	CASSRPTSGPWEQYF
TRBD2	-	TRBV9	TRBJ2-1	TGTGCCAGCAGCTCAGCGGGAGGTTCCTACAATGAGCAGTTCTTC	CASSSAGGSYNEQFF
TRBD1	-	TRBV29-1	TRBJ2-7	TGCAGCGTTGGACAGGGTCGCTCCTACGAGCAGTACTTC	CSVGQGRSYEQYF
-	-	TRBV7-2	TRBJ2-1	TGTGCCAGCAGCTTAGAACTTGTCTCCTACAATGAGCAGTTCTTC	CASSLELVSYNEQFF
-	-	TRBV30	TRBJ1-1	TGTGCCTGGGTAAACAGGGACGCTTTCTTT	CAWVNRDAFF
TRBD2	-	TRBV24-1	TRBJ2-1	TGTGCCACCAGTGGCTTTAGCGGGACTGGTTCCTACAATGAGCAGTTCTTC	CATSGFSGTGSYNEQFF
TRBD1	-	TRBV14	TRBJ1-1	TGTGCCAGCAGTCTTAGGACAGGGAACACTGAAGCTTTCTTT	CASSLRTGNTEAFF
TRBD1	-	TRBV9	TRBJ1-2	TGTGCCAGCAGCCCCCGGGACAGGGAGGGTGCGGCCTATGGCTACACCTTC	CASSPRDREGAAYGYTF
-	-	TRBV12-5	TRBJ2-2	TGTGCTAGTGGTTTAAGTATCAGCGGCATAAACACCGGGGAGCTGTTTTTT	CASGLSISGINTGELFF
TRBD2	-	TRBV7-9	TRBJ2-5	TGTGCCAGCAGCTCCCGGGGAGGGTTTATACAAGAGACCCAGTACTTC	CASSSRGGFIQETQYF
TRBD2	-	TRBV11-2	TRBJ2-1	TGTGCCAGCAGCGCGGGACTAGCGGTCGGGAATGAGCAGTTCTTC	CASSAGLAVGNEQFF
-	many	TRBV2	TRBJ2-7	TGTGCCGGACAGGAGGGCCCCTCCTACGAGCAGTACTTC	CAGQEGPSYEQYF
TRBD2	-	TRBV11-2	TRBJ2-3	TGTGCCAGCAGCCGAGGGACTAGCGGGAGAGATACGCAGTATTTT	CASSRGTSGRDTQYF
TRBD2	-	TRBV18	TRBJ2-1	TGTGCCAGCTCACCACCAAGGACTAGCGGGAGGGCCTACAATGAGCAGTTCTTC	CASSPPRTSGRAYNEQFF
-	-	TRBV12-3/TRBV12-4	TRBJ1-5	TGTGCCAGCAGGAGAGGCGATCAGCCCCAGCATTTT	CASRRGDQPQHF